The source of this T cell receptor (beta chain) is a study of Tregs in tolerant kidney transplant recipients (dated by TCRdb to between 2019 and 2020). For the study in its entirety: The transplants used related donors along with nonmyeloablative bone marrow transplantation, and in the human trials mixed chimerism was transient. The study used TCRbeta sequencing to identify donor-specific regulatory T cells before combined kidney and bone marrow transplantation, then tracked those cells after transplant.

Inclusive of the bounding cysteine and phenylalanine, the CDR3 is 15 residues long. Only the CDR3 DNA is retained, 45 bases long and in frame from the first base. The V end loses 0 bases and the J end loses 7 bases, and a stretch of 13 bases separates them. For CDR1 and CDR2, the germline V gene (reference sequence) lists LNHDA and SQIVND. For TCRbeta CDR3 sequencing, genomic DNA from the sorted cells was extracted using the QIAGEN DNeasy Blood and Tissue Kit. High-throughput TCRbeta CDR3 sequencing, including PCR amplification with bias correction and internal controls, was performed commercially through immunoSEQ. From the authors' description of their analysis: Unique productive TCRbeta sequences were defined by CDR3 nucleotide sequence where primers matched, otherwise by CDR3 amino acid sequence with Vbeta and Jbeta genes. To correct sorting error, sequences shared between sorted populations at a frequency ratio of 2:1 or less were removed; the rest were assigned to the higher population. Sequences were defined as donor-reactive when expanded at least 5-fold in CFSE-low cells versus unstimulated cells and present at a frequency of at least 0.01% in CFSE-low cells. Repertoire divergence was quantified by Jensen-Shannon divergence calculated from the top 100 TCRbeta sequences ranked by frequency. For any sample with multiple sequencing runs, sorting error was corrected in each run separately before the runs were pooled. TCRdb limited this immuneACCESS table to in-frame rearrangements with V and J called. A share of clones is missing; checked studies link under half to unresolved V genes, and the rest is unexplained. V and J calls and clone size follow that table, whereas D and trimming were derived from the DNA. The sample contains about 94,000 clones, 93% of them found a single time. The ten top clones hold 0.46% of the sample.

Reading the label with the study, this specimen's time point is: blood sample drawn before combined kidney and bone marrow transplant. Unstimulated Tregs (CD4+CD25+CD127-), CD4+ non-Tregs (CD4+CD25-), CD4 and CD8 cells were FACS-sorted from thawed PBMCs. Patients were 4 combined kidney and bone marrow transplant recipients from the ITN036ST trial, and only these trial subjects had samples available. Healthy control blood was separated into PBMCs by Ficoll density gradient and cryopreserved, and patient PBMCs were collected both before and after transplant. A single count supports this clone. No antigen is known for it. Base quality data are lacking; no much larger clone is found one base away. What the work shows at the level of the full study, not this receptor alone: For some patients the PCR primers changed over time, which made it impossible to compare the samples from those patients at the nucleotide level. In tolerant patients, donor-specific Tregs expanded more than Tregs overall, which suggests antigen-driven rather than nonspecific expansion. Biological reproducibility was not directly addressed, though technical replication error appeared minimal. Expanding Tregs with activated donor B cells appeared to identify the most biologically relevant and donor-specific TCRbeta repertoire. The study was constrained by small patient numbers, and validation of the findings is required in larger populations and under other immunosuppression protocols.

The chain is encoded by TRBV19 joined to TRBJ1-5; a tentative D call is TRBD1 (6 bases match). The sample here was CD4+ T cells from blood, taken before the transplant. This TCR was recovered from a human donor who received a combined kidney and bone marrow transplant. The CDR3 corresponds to CASSIDSGGRQPQHF. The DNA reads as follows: TGTGCCAGTAGTATAGATTCGGGGGGCCGACAGCCCCAGCATTTT.